This is a list of T cell receptor beta chains from one sample in a study of blood T cell repertoires in COVID-19. Using immunoSEQ multiplex PCR, the repertoire was profiled, and TCRdb retains in-frame clones only, with some absent. The sample has some 83,000 clones, around 84% seen once. The sequencing input was peripheral blood. These receptors were taken from a man older than 75 with active or convalescent COVID-19. Each CDR3 is given without its conserved first and last residue.

J	V	CDR3
TRBJ2-1	TRBV7-2	ASSSQGLAGVYEQF
TRBJ1-5	TRBV19	ASSPLDRAADNQPQH
TRBJ2-1	TRBV5-1	ASSLVPTSGERHNEQF
TRBJ1-1	TRBV4-1	ASSQGGRGNTEAF
TRBJ2-3	TRBV5-1	ASSLAPSTDTQY
TRBJ2-5	TRBV11-2	ASSLKETQY
TRBJ1-1	TRBV19	ASTEAIGGNTEAF
TRBJ1-5	TRBV5-1	ASSPGTEKQPQH
TRBJ1-6	TRBV5-3	ANARGTGPGSYNSPLH
TRBJ2-2	TRBV11-3	ASSLASQGTGELF
TRBJ2-2	TRBV9	ASSVQAGANTGELF
TRBJ1-2	TRBV5-8	ASSLVVPRGKYYGYT
TRBJ2-3	TRBV24-1	ATSIPGPTDTQY
TRBJ2-2	TRBV12-5	ASGQLLGQGHGELF
TRBJ2-5	TRBV11-3	ASSLAGGIEETQY
TRBJ2-1	TRBV5-1	ASSPLAADNEQF
TRBJ2-2	TRBV2	ASSEYSSNTGELF
TRBJ2-3	TRBV29-1	SAVRTWRESDTQY
TRBJ2-3	TRBV5-1	ASSLIAGGVPGDTQY
TRBJ2-5	TRBV11-2	ASSFRATKETQY
TRBJ1-1	TRBV6-5	ASSNRDITEAF
TRBJ2-3	TRBV28	ASSTSGGRGRDTQY
TRBJ1-2	TRBV6-4	ASSTGTGYGYT
TRBJ2-3	TRBV20-1	SASGRGGSTDTQY
TRBJ2-1	TRBV28	ASSRTGGTF
TRBJ1-4	TRBV2	ASNNRATNEKLF
TRBJ2-2	TRBV19	ASSIASGGVGELF
TRBJ1-6	TRBV27	ASSPLALGGNSPLH
TRBJ2-5	TRBV6-2/TRBV6-3	ASSYRMLTAGGETQY
TRBJ1-2	TRBV2	ASSREGGYT
TRBJ2-2	TRBV9	ASSVGSGELF
TRBJ2-5	TRBV5-1	ASSLSTGQQETQY
TRBJ2-6	TRBV19	ATQGGSGANVLT
TRBJ1-2	TRBV28	ASNMDTGNYGYT
TRBJ2-1	TRBV5-1	ASSLVPAGNVYNEQF
TRBJ1-1	TRBV3-1/TRBV3-2	ASSSRLNTEAF
TRBJ1-6	TRBV19	ASSIRGADSPLH
TRBJ1-5	TRBV19	ASSTQVSNQPQH
TRBJ2-1	TRBV5-1	ASSLATGGNNEQF
TRBJ1-5	TRBV6-5	ASSAGYSNQPQH
TRBJ2-4	TRBV9	ASSVAPRTPTDIQY
TRBJ1-4	TRBV2	ASSALEFATNEKLF
TRBJ2-1	TRBV19	ASSMGGNYNEQF
TRBJ1-1	TRBV30	AWRDPGLGTEAF
TRBJ2-3	TRBV9	ASSPRQGVGTNTQY
TRBJ2-2	TRBV29-1	SVGGGTNTGELF
TRBJ2-6	TRBV6-5	ASSDSLQGVLT
TRBJ1-1	TRBV5-1	ASSLGGRSGTEAF
TRBJ1-2	TRBV5-4	ASSLEFALDGYT
TRBJ1-2	TRBV18	ASSPGGPTDGYT
TRBJ2-1	TRBV6-5	ASSPGTGLYNEQF
TRBJ1-1	TRBV19	ASSYRAANTEAF